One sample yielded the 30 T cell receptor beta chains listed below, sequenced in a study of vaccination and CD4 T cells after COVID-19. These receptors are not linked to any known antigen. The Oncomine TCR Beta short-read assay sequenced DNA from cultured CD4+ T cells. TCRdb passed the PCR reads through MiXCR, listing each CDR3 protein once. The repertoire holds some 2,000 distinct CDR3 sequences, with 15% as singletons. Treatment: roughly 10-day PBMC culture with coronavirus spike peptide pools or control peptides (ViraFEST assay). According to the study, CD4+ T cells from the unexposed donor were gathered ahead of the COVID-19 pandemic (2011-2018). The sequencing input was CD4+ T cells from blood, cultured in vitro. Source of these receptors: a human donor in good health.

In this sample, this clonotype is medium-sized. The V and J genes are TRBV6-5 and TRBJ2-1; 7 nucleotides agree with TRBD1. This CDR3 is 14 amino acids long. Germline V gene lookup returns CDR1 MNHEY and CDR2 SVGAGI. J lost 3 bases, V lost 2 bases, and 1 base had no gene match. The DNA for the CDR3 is TGTGCCAGCAGTTACCGGGACAGCTACAATGAGCAGTTCTTC. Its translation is CASSYRDSYNEQFF.

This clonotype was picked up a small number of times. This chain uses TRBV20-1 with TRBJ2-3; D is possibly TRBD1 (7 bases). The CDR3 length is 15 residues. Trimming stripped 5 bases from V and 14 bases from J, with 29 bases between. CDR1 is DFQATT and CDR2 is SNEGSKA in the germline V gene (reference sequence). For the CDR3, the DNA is TGCAGTGCTGCCGGGGGACAGACCAACGACCCTACCCGGTATTTT. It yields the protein CSAAGGQTNDPTRYF.

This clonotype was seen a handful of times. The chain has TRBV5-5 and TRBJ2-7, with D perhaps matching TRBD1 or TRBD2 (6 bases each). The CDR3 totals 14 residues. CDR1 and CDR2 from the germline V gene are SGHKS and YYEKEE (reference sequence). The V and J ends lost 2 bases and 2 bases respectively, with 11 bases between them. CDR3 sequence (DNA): TGTGCCAGCAGCTTAGAGGGGGGCCCCTACGAGCAGTACTTC. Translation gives CASSLEGGPYEQYF.

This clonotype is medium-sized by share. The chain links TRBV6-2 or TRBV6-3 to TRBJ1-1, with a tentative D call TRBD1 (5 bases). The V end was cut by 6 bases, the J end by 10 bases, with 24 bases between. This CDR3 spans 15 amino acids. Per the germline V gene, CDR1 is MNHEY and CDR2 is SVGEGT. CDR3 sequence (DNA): TGTGCCAGCAGCAAAACGGGACTCTTGATACTTGCAGCTTTCTTT. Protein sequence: CASSKTGLLILAAFF.

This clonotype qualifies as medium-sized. CDR3 nucleotides: TGTGCCAGCAGTTCTCGGACTAGCGAGGGGGATACGCAGTATTTT. It specifies CASSSRTSEGDTQYF. The genes are TRBV6-2 or TRBV6-3 and TRBJ2-3, with 9 bases fitting TRBD2. Germline V CDR1 and CDR2: MNHEY, SVGEGT. V was pared by 4 bases and J by 6 bases, with 8 bases of the junction left unmatched. CDR3 length: 15 amino acids.

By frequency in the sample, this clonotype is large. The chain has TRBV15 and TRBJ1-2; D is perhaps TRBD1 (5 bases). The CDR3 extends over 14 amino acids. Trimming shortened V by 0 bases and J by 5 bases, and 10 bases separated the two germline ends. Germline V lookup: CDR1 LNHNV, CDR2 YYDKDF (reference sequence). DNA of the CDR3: TGTGCCACCAGCAGAGAAAGACGGGGGTATGGCTACACCTTC. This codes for CATSRERRGYGYTF.

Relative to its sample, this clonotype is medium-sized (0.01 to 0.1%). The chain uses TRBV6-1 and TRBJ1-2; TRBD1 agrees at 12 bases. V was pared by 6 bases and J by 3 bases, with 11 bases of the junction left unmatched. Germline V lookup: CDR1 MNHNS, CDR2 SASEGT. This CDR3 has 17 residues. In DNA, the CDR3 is TGTGCCAGCAGGCGCCGGGACAGGGGGCTTGTGTACTATGGCTACACCTTC. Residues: CASRRRDRGLVYYGYTF.

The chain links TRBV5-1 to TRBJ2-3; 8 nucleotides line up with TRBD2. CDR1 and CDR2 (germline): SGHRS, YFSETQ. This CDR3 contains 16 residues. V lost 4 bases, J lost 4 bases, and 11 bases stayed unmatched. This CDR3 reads CASSPPLGGAPDTQYF. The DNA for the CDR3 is TGCGCCAGCAGCCCGCCCCTCGGGGGGGCGCCAGATACGCAGTATTTT.

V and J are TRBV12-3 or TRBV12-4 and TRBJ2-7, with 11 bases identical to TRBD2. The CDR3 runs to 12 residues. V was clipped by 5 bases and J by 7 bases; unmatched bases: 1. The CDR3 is CASSRTSGEQYF. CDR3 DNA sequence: TGTGCCAGCAGTCGGACTAGCGGGGAGCAGTACTTC.

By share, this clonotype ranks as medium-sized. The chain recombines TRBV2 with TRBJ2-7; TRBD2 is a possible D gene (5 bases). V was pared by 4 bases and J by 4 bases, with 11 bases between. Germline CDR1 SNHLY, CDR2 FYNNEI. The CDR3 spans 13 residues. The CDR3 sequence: CASSGTGYYEQYF. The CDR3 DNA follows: TGTGCCAGCAGTGGGACTGGGTATTACGAGCAGTACTTC.

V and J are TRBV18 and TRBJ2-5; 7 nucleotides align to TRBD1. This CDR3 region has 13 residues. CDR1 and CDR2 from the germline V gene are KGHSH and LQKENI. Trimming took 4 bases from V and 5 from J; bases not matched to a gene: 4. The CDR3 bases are TGTGCCAGCTCACGACAGGGCCGGGAGACCCAGTACTTC. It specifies CASSRQGRETQYF.

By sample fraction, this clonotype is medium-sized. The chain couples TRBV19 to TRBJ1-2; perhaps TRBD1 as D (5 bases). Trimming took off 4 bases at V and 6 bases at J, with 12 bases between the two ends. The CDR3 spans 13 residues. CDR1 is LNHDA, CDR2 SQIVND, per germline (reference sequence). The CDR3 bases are TGTGCCAGTAGTACAGGGTGGGTCAATGGCTACACCTTC. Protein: CASSTGWVNGYTF. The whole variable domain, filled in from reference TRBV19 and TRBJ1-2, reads DGGITQSPKYLFRKEGQNVTLSCEQNLNHDAMYWYRQDPGQGLRLIYYSQIVNDFQKGDIAEGYSVSREKKESFPLTVTSAQKNPTAFYLCASSTGWVNGYTFGSGTRLTVV.

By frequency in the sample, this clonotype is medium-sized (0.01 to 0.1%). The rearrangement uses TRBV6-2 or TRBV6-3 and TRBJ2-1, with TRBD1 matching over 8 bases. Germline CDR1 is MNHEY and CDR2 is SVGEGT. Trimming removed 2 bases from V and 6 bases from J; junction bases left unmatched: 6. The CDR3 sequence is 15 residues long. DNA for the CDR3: TGTGCCAGCAGTTACGGCAGGGGGCGGGGCAATGAGCAGTTCTTC. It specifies CASSYGRGRGNEQFF.

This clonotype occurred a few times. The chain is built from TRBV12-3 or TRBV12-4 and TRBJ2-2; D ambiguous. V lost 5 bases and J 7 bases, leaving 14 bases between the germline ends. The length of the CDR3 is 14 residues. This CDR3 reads CASSIRAANGELFF. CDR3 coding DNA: TGTGCCAGCAGTATCCGGGCGGCAAACGGGGAGCTGTTTTTT.

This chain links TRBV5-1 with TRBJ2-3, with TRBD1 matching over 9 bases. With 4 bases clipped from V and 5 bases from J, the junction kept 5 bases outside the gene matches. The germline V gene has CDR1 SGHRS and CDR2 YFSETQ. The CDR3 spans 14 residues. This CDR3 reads CASSGTGRGDTQYF. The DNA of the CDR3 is TGCGCCAGCAGCGGGACAGGGAGAGGAGATACGCAGTATTTT.

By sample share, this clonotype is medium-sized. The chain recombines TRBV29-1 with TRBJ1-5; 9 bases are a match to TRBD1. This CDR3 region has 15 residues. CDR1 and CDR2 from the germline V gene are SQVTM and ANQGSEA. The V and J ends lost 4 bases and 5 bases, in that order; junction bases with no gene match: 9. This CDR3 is CSVASQGQGYQPQHF. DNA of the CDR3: TGCAGCGTTGCCTCTCAGGGACAGGGCTATCAGCCCCAGCATTTT. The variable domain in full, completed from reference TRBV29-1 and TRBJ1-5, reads SAVISQKPSRDICQRGTSLTIQCQVDSQVTMMFWYRQQPGQSLTLIATANQGSEATYESGFVIDKFPISRPNLTFSTLTVSNMSPEDSSIYLCSVASQGQGYQPQHFGDGTRLSIL.

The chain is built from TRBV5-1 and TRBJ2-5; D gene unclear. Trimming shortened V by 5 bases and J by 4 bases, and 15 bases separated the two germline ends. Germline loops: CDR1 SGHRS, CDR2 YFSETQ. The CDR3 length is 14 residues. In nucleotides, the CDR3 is TGCGCCAGCAGTTATCGGCCTGCTGGAGAGACCCAGTACTTC. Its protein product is CASSYRPAGETQYF. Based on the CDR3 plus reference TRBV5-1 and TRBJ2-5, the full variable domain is KAGVTQTPRYLIKTRGQQVTLSCSPISGHRSVSWYQQTPGQGLQFLFEYFSETQRNKGNFPGRFSGRQFSNSRSEMNVSTLELGDSALYLCASSYRPAGETQYFGPGTRLLVL.

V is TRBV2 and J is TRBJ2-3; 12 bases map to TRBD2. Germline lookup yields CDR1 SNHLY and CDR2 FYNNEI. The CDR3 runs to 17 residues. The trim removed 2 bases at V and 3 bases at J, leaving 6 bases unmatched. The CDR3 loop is CASSEMALAGGTDTQYF. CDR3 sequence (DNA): TGTGCCAGCAGTGAAATGGCGCTAGCGGGAGGGACAGATACGCAGTATTTT.

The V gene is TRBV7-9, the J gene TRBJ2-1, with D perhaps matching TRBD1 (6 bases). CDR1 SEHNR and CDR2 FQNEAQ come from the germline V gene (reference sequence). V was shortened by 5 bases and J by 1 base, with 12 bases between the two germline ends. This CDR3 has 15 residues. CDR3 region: CASSDNRESYNEQFF. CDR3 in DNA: TGTGCCAGCAGCGATAACAGGGAGTCCTACAATGAGCAGTTCTTC.

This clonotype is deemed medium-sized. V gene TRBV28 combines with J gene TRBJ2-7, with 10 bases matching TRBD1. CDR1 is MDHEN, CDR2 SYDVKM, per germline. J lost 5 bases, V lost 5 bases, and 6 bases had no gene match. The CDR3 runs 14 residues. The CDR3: CASSTGTGVHEQYF. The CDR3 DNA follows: TGTGCCAGCAGTACCGGGACAGGGGTCCACGAGCAGTACTTC.

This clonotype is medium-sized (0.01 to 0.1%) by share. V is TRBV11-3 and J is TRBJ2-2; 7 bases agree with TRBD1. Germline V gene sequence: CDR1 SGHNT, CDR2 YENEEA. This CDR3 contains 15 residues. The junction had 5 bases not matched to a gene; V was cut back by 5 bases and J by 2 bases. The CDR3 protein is CASSRQGANTGELFF. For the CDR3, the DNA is TGTGCCAGCAGCAGACAGGGCGCTAACACCGGGGAGCTGTTTTTT.

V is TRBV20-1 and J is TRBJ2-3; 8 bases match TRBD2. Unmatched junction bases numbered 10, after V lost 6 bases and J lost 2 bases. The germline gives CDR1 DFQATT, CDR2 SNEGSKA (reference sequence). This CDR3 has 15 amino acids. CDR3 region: CSADGGAGITDTQYF. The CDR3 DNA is TGCAGTGCCGACGGGGGGGCCGGTATCACAGATACGCAGTATTTT.

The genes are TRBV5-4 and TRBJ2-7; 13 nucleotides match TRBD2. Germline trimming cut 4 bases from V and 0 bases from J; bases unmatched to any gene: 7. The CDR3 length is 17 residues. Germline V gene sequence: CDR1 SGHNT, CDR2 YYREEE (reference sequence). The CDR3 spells CASSRPGLAGSSYEQYF. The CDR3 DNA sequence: TGTGCCAGCAGCCGACCGGGACTAGCGGGATCCTCCTACGAGCAGTACTTC.

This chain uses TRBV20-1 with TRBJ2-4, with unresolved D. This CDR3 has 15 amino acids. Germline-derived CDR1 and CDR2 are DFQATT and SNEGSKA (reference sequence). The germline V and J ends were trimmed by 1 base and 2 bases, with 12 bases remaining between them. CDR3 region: CSARADGLTKNIQYF. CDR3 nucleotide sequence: TGCAGTGCTAGAGCGGACGGGCTTACCAAAAACATTCAGTACTTC.

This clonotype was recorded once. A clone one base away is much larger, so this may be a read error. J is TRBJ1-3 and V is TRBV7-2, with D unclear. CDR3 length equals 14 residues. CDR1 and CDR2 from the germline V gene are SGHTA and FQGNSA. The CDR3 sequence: CASSLISSGNTICF. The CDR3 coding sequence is TGTGCCAGCAGCTTGATCAGCTCTGGAAACACCATATGTTTT.

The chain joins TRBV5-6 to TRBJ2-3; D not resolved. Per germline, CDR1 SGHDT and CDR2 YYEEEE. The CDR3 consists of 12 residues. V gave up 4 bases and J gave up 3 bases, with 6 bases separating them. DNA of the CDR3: TGTGCCAGCAGCGTACAAACAGATACGCAGTATTTT. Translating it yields CASSVQTDTQYF. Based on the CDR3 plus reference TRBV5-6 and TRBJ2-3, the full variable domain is DAGVTQSPTHLIKTRGQQVTLRCSPKSGHDTVSWYQQALGQGPQFIFQYYEEEERQRGNFPDRFSGHQFPNYSSELNVNALLLGDSALYLCASSVQTDTQYFGPGTRLTVL.

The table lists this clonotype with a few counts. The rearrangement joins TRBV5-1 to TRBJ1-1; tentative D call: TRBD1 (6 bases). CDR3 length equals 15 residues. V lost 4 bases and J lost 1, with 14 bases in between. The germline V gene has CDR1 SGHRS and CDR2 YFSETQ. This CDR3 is CASSPSEGGNTEAFF. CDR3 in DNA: TGCGCCAGCAGCCCCTCGGAGGGGGGGAACACTGAAGCTTTCTTT.

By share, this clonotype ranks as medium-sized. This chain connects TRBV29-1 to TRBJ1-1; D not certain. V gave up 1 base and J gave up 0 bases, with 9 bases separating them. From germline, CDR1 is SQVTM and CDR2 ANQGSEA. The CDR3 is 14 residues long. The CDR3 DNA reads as TGCAGCGTTGAAGGTCGGCCCATGAACACTGAAGCTTTCTTT. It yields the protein CSVEGRPMNTEAFF. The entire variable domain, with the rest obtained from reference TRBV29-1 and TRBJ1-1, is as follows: SAVISQKPSRDICQRGTSLTIQCQVDSQVTMMFWYRQQPGQSLTLIATANQGSEATYESGFVIDKFPISRPNLTFSTLTVSNMSPEDSSIYLCSVEGRPMNTEAFFGQGTRLTVV.

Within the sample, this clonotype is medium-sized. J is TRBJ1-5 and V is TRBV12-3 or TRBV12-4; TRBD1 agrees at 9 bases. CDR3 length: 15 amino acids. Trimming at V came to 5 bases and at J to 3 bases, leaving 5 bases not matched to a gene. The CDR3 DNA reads TGTGCCAGCAGTCCGGGACAGGGCGACAATCAGCCCCAGCATTTT. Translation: CASSPGQGDNQPQHF.

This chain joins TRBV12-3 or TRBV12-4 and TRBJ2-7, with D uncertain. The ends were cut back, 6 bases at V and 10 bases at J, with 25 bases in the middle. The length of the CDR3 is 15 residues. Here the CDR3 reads CASSSPLYPNVGQYF. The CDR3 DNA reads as TGTGCCAGCAGCTCCCCGTTATACCCTAATGTGGGTCAGTACTTC.